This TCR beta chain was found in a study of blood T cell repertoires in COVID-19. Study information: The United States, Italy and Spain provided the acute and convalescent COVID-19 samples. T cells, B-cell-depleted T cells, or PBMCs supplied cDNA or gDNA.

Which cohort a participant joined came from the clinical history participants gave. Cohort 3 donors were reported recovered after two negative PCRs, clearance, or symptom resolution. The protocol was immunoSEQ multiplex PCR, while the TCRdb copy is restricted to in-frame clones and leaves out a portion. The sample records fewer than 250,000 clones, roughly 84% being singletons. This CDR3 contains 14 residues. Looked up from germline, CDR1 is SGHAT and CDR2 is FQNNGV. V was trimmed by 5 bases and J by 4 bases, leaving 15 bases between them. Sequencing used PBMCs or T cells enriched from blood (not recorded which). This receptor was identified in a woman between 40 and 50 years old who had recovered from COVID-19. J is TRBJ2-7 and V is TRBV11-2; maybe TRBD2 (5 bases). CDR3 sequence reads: CASSVSAFRYEQYF. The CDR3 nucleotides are TGTGCCAGCAGCGTTAGCGCGTTCAGATACGAGCAGTACTTC.